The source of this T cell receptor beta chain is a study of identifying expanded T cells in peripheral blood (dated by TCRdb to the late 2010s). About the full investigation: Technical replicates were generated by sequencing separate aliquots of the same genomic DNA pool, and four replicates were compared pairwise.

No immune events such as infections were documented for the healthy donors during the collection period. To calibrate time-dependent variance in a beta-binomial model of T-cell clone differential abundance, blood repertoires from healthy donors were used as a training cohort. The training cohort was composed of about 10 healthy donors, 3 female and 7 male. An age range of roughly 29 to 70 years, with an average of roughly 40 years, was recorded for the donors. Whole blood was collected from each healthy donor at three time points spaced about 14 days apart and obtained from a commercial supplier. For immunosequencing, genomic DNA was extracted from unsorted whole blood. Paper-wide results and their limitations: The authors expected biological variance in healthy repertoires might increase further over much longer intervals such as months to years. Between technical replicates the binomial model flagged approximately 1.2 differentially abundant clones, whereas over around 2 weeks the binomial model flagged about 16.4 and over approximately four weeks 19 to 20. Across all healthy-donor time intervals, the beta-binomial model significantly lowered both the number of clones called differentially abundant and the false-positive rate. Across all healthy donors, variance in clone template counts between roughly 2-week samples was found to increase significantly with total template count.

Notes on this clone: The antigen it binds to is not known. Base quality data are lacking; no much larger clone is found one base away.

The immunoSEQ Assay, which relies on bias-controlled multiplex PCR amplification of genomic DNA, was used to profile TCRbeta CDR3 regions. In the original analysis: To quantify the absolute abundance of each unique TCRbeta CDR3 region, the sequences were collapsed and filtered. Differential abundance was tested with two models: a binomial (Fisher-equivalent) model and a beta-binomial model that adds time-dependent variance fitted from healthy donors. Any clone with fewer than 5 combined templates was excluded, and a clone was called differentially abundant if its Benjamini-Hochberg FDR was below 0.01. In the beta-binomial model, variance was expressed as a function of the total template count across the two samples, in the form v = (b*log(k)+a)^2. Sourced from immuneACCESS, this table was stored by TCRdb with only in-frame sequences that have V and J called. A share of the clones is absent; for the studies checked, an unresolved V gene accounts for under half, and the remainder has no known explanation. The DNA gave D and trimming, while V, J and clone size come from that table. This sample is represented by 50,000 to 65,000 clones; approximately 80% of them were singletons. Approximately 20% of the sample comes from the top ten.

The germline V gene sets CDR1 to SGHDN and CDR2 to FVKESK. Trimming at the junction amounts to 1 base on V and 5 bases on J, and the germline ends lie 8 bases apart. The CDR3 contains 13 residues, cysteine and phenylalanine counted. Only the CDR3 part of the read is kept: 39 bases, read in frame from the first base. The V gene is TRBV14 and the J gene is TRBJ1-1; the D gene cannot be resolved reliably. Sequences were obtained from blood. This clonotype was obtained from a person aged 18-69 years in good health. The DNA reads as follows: TGTGCCAGCAGCCAAGGGGTGGGTACTGAAGCTTTCTTT. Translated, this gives CASSQGVGTEAFF. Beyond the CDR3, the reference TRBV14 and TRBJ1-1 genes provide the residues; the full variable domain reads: EAGVTQFPSHSVIEKGQTVTLRCDPISGHDNLYWYRRVMGKEIKFLLHFVKESKQDESGMPNNRFLAERTGGTYSTLKVQPAELEDSGVYFCASSQGVGTEAFFGQGTRLTVV.